What follows is one T cell receptor (beta chain) and its context. The V gene lost 6 bases and the J gene lost 4 bases, with 16 bases spanning the gap. CDR3 size: 15 residues. CDR1 and CDR2 from the germline V gene are SNHLY and FYNNEI. The PCR made use of 60 Vbeta and 13 Jbeta primers. The repertoire was sequenced with immunoSEQ multiplex PCR; TCRdb's copy has only in-frame clones and lacks some. The data hold around 99,000 clones, with over 70% observed a single time. The source of the sample is a study of cytomegalovirus exposure and HLA in healthy donors. The material sequenced was PBMCs. The rearrangement joins TRBV2 to TRBJ1-5; D might be TRBD1 (6 bases). The TCR was taken from a man aged 25 to 45 in good health and CMV-seronegative. This CDR3 is CASRDWEGGNQPQHF. The CDR3 DNA reads TGTGCCAGCAGGGATTGGGAAGGGGGTAATCAGCCCCAGCATTTT.